Given below is one TCR beta chain in context. It has no known antigen specificity. It has no much larger one-base neighbor in the sample; base qualities were not kept. TCRdb shows the sequencer as Illumina HiSeq 2500. Quantitative 5'-RACE with molecular barcodes was used to prepare TCR beta libraries. The source study handled its data this way. To identify disease-linked TCR variants, a new computational method was used, one built on a probabilistic model of VDJ rearrangement. Clones were called with MiXCR by TCRdb after fastp trimmed the public reads at Q25, and only in-frame beta chains were retained. Each CDR3 protein appears once, grouped with its most common genes and DNA. The V and J calls reflect TCRdb's pipeline rather than the authors' work. For this sample the table gives over 700,000 distinct CDR3 sequences, of which roughly 19% were detected only once. The leading ten clones occupy around 19% of the sample.

This sample was taken from a study of CD8 T cells in ankylosing spondylitis (dated 2017 in TCRdb). A note on the overall study: To find TCR variants linked to disease, the study profiled T cell receptor beta repertoires in ankylosing spondylitis patients and healthy donors. Peripheral blood was sampled, and synovial fluid was additionally collected from ankylosing spondylitis patients. The whole study cohort included over a hundred healthy donors and 20 to 30 ankylosing spondylitis patients. Summary of the overall study and its limitations: The disease-linked clones had a CD8+ phenotype and were found at relatively low frequencies in peripheral blood. The disease-linked clones were reported as significantly enriched in matched synovial fluid samples from ankylosing spondylitis patients. Some TCR beta motif variants had previously been reported in synovial fluid and blood of reactive arthritis patients, which suggested common disease-initiation mechanisms. Blood from ankylosing spondylitis patients appeared to be characterized by a TCR beta motif made up of seven or eight highly homologous amino acid variants.

The cysteine opens and the phenylalanine closes a CDR3 of 15 amino acids. The only DNA kept is the CDR3, 45 bases in frame from the first base. V lost 5 bases and J lost 11 bases; the stretch between them is 21 bases long. The germline V gene (reference sequence) specifies SEHNR as CDR1 and FQNEAQ as CDR2. Sequenced input: blood, either unsorted or a sorted T cell fraction (not recorded which). The TCR comes from a male donor with ankylosing spondylitis. The chain uses TRBV7-9 and TRBJ1-4, with an unclear D gene assignment. The CDR3 is CASSPRGDLVVKLFF. The sequence in DNA is TGTGCCAGCAGCCCCCGTGGGGATTTGGTTGTCAAACTGTTTTTT.